Listed below are T cell receptor beta chains from one sample, sequenced in a study of T-cell reconstitution after alpha-beta-depleted transplantation in children. TCRdb redid the calling of the PCR reads with MiXCR, one entry per CDR3 protein. The sample comprises some 300,000 distinct CDR3 sequences, about 9.3% of which are singletons, and less than 2.5% rests with the top ten. The sample was PBMCs from the stem cell graft donor, taken from the stem cell graft. The receptors originated from a human donor who donated a stem cell graft to a child with acute lymphoblastic leukemia. The CDR3 runs from the conserved cysteine through the conserved F or W. Fields, in order: V gene, CDR3 length, CDR3 protein.

V: TRBV5-1
length: 14
CDR3: CASSLGSPLDEQYF

V: TRBV7-2
length: 14
CDR3: CASTLWTSEETQYF

V: TRBV30
length: 14
CDR3: CAWRAGTNTGELFF

V: TRBV5-1
length: 20
CDR3: CASSLAGQGAWREISYEQYF

V: TRBV5-5
length: 17
CDR3: CASSPGLAGDLAYEQYF

V: TRBV6-1
length: 18
CDR3: CASSSDRVSTSGTDTQYF

V: TRBV27
length: 14
CDR3: CASGNGGVGTEAFF

V: TRBV11-2
length: 15
CDR3: CASSLDGQSVEKLFF

V: TRBV11-2
length: 17
CDR3: CASSRGPRGPAGYTQYF

V: TRBV29-1
length: 14
CDR3: CSVDSAGLNTEAFF

V: TRBV20-1
length: 14
CDR3: CSAVPRDRGYEQYF

V: TRBV5-1
length: 12
CDR3: CASSSDRGGYTF

V: TRBV27
length: 16
CDR3: CASSFTGGGYNSPLHF

V: TRBV7-9
length: 14
CDR3: CASRTGSGFGEQYF

V: TRBV4-1
length: 17
CDR3: CASSQVSSGRNTDTQYF

V: TRBV7-9
length: 15
CDR3: CASSLAGLDSYEQYF

V: TRBV20-1
length: 14
CDR3: CSARAGGHPNEQFF

V: TRBV4-1
length: 14
CDR3: CASSQSRTQEAQYF

V: TRBV7-9
length: 15
CDR3: CASSFQLAGGETQYF

V: TRBV6-2/TRBV6-3
length: 14
CDR3: CASSYRGQGQPQHF

V: TRBV11-3
length: 15
CDR3: CASSDWTANTGELFF

V: TRBV7-9
length: 13
CDR3: CASSLLGGETQYF

V: TRBV12-3/TRBV12-4
length: 13
CDR3: CASSQGLGFLQYF

V: TRBV6-1
length: 15
CDR3: CASSLSSGGFVEQFF

V: TRBV4-3
length: 17
CDR3: CASSQGEWEGRTDTQYF

V: TRBV19
length: 14
CDR3: CASSTGTSNYEQYF

V: TRBV6-5
length: 19
CDR3: CASSYSGLAGGQGDNEQFF

V: TRBV9
length: 15
CDR3: CASSVSSGSYNEQFF

V: TRBV7-8
length: 13
CDR3: CASSLEYRVAQYF

V: TRBV24-1
length: 13
CDR3: CATSDRGNTEAFF

V: TRBV5-1
length: 15
CDR3: CASSLARLDADTQYF

V: TRBV12-3/TRBV12-4
length: 14
CDR3: CASSLGSDVGSTFF

V: TRBV20-1
length: 13
CDR3: CSARGPSLKTQYF

V: TRBV6-2/TRBV6-3
length: 16
CDR3: CASSSNPPHALNIQYF

V: TRBV12-3/TRBV12-4
length: 13
CDR3: CASSGGRDYGYTF

V: TRBV12-3/TRBV12-4
length: 18
CDR3: CASSHRVAGVSGAGELFF

V: TRBV6-1
length: 13
CDR3: CASSRGQSQPQHF

V: TRBV18
length: 16
CDR3: CASSAPVGTGTDTQYF

V: TRBV20-1
length: 14
CDR3: CSASTGGAGDGYTF

V: TRBV10-3
length: 16
CDR3: CAISEGGGQGAPMAHF

V: TRBV9
length: 15
CDR3: CASSSSGTSDGTQYF

V: TRBV12-3/TRBV12-4
length: 16
CDR3: CASFSKGLTNTGELFF

V: TRBV6-2/TRBV6-3
length: 13
CDR3: CATEDRTAYEQYF

V: TRBV7-2
length: 14
CDR3: CASSFGGSLETQYF

V: TRBV12-3/TRBV12-4
length: 15
CDR3: CASSHGDRSYNEQFF

V: TRBV28
length: 15
CDR3: CASSLPGQGVHEQYF

V: TRBV12-3/TRBV12-4
length: 13
CDR3: CASSLGGVEEQYF

V: TRBV11-1
length: 18
CDR3: CASSLISGRREYYNEQFF

V: TRBV5-6
length: 15
CDR3: CASSLSGGRWETQYF

V: TRBV2
length: 14
CDR3: CASSDSTGNQPQHF